What follows describes a single T cell receptor (beta chain). Its antigen is unknown. Base qualities are not recorded, but no much larger clone differs from it by a single base. The CDR3 has 15 amino acids, counting the end cysteine and phenylalanine. Only CDR3 DNA is held: 45 bases, read in frame from base 1. Trimming at the junction amounts to 1 base on V and 7 bases on J, and the germline ends lie 14 bases apart. Reading the germline V gene gives CDR1 SGHVS and CDR2 FQNEAQ. The immunoSEQ Assay, a bias-controlled multiplex PCR, was used to amplify TCRbeta CDR3 regions from genomic DNA. The paper's data handling went like this. Nucleated cell counts per sample were estimated from amplification of reference gene primers within the assay. To quantify the absolute abundance of each unique TCRbeta CDR3 rearrangement, sequence reads were collapsed and filtered. For each sample, productive Simpson clonality was calculated as the square root of Simpson's diversity index over productive rearrangements. The table comes from immuneACCESS by way of TCRdb, which keeps in-frame sequences with V and J called. Part of the clones is missing from these tables; in studies checked, under half for an unresolved V gene and the rest for unknown reasons. D and trimming come from the DNA, and the V and J calls and clone size come from that table. This sample is represented by some 250,000 clones; around nine tenths of them were singletons. Of the sample, approximately 9.5% falls within the top ten clones.

This sample is drawn from a study of blood T cell repertoires in COVID-19 (dated by TCRdb to about 2020). About the study as a whole: The collaborator samples originated in the United States, Italy and Spain and spanned the acute and convalescent phases of COVID-19. The material from the prospective study consisted of cDNA or gDNA derived from T cells, B-cell-depleted T cells, or PBMCs. Deeply sampled blood TCRbeta repertoires from subjects exposed to, actively infected with, or recovered from COVID-19 were included in the dataset. The repertoires were made available in a free public database intended to serve as a resource for research on the immune response to SARS-CoV-2. The samples were drawn from two sources: the first 160 participants of the ongoing ImmuneRACE study, and 1,254 subjects contributed by 6 global collaborators. Where available, HLA class I and class II types were obtained from metadata supplied by the sample provider rather than from assay-based typing. Sample metadata almost always included a de-identified subject ID, COVID-19 status, age in years and sex.

Broader findings and caveats from the paper: How much clinical and demographic metadata was included differed by source and by participant, and the metadata was provided uncurated.

Enrolling through a virtual design, the prospective study's participants ranged in age from about 18 to 89 years and lived across some 23 United States geographic areas. In the prospective study, cohorts were assigned on the basis of participant-reported clinical history obtained from a screening survey and a study questionnaire. Recovered participants in ImmuneRACE Cohort 3 were defined as having two consecutive negative NP/OP PCR tests, clearance from a healthcare professional, or resolution of symptoms. In the prospective study, mobile phlebotomists collected whole blood, serum and a nasopharyngeal or oropharyngeal swab from each participant. Additional blood draws and questionnaires over an approximately two-month period could optionally be provided by prospective study participants. Prospective study blood samples were shipped either frozen or at room temperature before DNA extraction.

The receptor chain draws on TRBV7-8 and TRBJ1-5; D gene: possibly TRBD1, on 5 matching bases. This clonotype originated in a man aged 35 to 55 who had recovered from COVID-19. The sequencing sample was made of PBMCs or T cells enriched from blood (not recorded which). The CDR3 is CASSLGYARDQPQHF. Here is the DNA: TGTGCCAGCAGCTTAGGGTATGCGCGGGACCAGCCCCAGCATTTT.